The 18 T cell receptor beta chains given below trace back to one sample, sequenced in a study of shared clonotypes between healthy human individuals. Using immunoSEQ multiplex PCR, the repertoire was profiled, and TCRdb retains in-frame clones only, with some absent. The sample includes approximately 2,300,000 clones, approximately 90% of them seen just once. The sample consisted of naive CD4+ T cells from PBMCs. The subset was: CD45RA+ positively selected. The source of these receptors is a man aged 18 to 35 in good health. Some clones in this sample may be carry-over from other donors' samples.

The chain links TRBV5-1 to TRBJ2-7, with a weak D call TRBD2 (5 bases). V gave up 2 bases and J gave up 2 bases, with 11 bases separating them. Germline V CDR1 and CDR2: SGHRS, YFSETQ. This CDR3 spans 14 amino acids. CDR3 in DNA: TGCGCCAGCAGCTTAACGACGGGAACCTACGAGCAGTACTTC. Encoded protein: CASSLTTGTYEQYF.

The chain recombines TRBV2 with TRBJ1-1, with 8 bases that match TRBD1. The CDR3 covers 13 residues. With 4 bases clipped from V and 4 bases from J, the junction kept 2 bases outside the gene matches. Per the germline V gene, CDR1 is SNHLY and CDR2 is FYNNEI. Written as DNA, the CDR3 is TGTGCCAGCAGTGTTACAGGGGGCACTGAAGCTTTCTTT. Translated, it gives CASSVTGGTEAFF.

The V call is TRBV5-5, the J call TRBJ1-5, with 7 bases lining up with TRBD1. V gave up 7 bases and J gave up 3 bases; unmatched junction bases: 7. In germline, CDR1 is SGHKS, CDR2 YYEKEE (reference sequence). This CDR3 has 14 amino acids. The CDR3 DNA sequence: TGTGCCAGCCGCCCAGGGGGGAACAATCAGCCCCAGCATTTT. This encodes CASRPGGNNQPQHF.

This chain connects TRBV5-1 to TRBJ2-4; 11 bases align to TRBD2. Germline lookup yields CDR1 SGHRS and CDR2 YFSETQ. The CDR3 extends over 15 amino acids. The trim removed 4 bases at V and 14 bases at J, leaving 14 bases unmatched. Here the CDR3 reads CASSPGLAAPREKYF. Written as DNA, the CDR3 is TGCGCCAGCAGCCCGGGACTAGCGGCCCCCAGGGAGAAGTACTTC.

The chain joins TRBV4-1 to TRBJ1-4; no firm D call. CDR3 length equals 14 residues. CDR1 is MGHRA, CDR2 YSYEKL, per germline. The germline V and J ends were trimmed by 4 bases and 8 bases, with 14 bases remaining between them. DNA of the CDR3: TGCGCCAGCAGCCCTGGACCGCTTGGAGAAAAACTGTTTTTT. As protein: CASSPGPLGEKLFF.

The CDR3 sequence: CASSLSHPVVTGELFF. The CDR3 DNA follows: TGTGCCAGCAGCTTATCTCACCCGGTCGTTACCGGGGAGCTGTTTTTT. The genes are TRBV11-3 and TRBJ2-2; D is undetermined. Looked up from germline, CDR1 is SGHNT and CDR2 is YENEEA. Trimming took 2 bases from V and 5 from J, leaving 15 bases between them. This CDR3 spans 16 amino acids.

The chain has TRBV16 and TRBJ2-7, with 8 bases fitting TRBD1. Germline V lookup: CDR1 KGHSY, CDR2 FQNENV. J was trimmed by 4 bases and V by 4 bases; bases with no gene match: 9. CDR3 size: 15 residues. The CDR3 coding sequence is TGTGCCAGCAGCCTCCCGGGGAGGACAGGGTACGAGCAGTACTTC. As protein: CASSLPGRTGYEQYF.

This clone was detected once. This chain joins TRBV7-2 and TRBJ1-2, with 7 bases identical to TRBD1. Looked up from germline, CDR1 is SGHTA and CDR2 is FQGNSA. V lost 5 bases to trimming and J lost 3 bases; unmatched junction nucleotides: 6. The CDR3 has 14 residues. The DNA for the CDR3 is TGTGCCAGCAGCCGACAGGGAGGGGACTATGGCTACACCTTC. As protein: CASSRQGGDYGYTF.

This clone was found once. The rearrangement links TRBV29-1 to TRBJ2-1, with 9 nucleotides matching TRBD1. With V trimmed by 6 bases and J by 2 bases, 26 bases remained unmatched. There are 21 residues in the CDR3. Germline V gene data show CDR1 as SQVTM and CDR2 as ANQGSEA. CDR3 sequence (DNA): TGCAGCGTCGCCTCGCGAGGGACAGGGACCGCTCGCGCGGGCACCTACAATGAGCAGTTCTTC. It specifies CSVASRGTGTARAGTYNEQFF.

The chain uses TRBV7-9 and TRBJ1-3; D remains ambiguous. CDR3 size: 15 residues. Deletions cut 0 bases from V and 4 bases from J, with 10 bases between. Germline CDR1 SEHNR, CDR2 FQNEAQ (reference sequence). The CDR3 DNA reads TGTGCCAGCAGCTTAGCCGGAGAAGTCGGAAACACCATATATTTT. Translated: CASSLAGEVGNTIYF.

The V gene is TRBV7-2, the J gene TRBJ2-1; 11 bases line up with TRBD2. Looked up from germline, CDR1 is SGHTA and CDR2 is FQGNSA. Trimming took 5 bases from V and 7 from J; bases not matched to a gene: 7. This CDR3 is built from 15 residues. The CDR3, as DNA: TGTGCCAGCAGCCTTAGCGGGAGGGCCGGAAATGAGCAGTTCTTC. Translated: CASSLSGRAGNEQFF.

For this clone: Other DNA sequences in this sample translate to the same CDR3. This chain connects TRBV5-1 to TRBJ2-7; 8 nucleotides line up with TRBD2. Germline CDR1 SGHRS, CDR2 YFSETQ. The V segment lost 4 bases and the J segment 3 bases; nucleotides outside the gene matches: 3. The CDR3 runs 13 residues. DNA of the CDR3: TGCGCCAGCAGCGGCGGGACTAGCTACGAGCAGTACTTC. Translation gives CASSGGTSYEQYF. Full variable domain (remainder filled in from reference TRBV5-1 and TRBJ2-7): KAGVTQTPRYLIKTRGQQVTLSCSPISGHRSVSWYQQTPGQGLQFLFEYFSETQRNKGNFPGRFSGRQFSNSRSEMNVSTLELGDSALYLCASSGGTSYEQYFGPGTRLTVT.

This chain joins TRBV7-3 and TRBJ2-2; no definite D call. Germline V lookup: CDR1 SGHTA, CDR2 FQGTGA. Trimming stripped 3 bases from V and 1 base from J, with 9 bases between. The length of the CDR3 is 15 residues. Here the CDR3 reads CASSFRTGNTGELFF. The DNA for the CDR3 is TGTGCCAGCAGCTTCAGAACGGGGAACACCGGGGAGCTGTTTTTT.

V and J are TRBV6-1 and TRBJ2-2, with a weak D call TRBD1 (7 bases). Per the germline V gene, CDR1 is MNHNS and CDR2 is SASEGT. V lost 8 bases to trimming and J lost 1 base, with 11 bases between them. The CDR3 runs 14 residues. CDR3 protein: CASLQGGNTGELFF. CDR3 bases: TGTGCCAGCCTTCAGGGGGGGAACACCGGGGAGCTGTTTTTT.

CDR3: CASSLARTDTQYF. CDR3 in DNA: TGTGCCAGCTCACTAGCGCGGACAGATACGCAGTATTTT. The chain recombines TRBV18 with TRBJ2-3; TRBD2 is a possible D gene (5 bases). Germline-derived CDR1 and CDR2 are KGHSH and LQKENI. The CDR3 spans 13 residues. V lost 4 bases, J lost 3 bases, and 8 bases lay in between.

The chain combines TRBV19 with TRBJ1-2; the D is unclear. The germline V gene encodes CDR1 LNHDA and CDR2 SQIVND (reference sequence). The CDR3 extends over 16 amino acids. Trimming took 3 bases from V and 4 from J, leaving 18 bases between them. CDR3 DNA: TGTGCCAGTAGTATGGCGAACAGCCCCCGGGGCTATGGCTACACCTTC. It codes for CASSMANSPRGYGYTF. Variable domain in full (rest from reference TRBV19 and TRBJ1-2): DGGITQSPKYLFRKEGQNVTLSCEQNLNHDAMYWYRQDPGQGLRLIYYSQIVNDFQKGDIAEGYSVSREKKESFPLTVTSAQKNPTAFYLCASSMANSPRGYGYTFGSGTRLTVV.

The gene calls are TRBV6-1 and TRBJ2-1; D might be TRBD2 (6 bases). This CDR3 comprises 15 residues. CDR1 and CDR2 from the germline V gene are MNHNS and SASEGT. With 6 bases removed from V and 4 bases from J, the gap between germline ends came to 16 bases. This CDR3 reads CASSPDLAPYNEQFF. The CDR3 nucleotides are TGTGCCAGCAGCCCTGACCTAGCGCCATACAATGAGCAGTTCTTC.

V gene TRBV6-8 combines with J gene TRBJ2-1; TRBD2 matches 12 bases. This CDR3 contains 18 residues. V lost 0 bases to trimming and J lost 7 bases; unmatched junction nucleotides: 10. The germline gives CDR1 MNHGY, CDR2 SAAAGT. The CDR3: CASSYSTFGLAGGNEQFF. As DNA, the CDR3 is TGTGCCAGCAGTTACTCGACATTCGGGCTAGCGGGGGGGAATGAGCAGTTCTTC.